The source of this T cell receptor (beta chain) is a study of T cell responses to AZD1222 COVID-19 vaccine. Study results and limitations: Repertoire sampling happened only post peak T cell response. Spike-specific TCR breadth and depth were elevated following two AZD1222 doses.

The repertoire was sequenced with immunoSEQ multiplex PCR; TCRdb's copy has only in-frame clones and lacks some. The sample records about 110,000 clones, about 89% being singletons. CDR3 length: 12 amino acids. Germline V lookup: CDR1 SGHNT, CDR2 YYREEE (reference sequence). V dropped 3 bases and J dropped 4 bases, with 7 bases sitting between them. For this clone: Antigen specificity is unknown.

Second doses that came at about 4 or about 12 weeks were put together. This TCR derives from an adult who received the AZD1222 COVID-19 vaccine. Sequencing used peripheral blood, obtained 28 days after the second AZD1222 dose. V is TRBV5-4 and J is TRBJ1-2; perhaps TRBD1 as D (5 bases). The CDR3: CASSSDSYGYTF. In DNA form, the CDR3 reads TGTGCCAGCAGCTCCGACAGCTATGGCTACACCTTC.